This T cell receptor (beta chain) was profiled in a study of PD-1 blockade in classical Hodgkin lymphoma. The CDR3 is 15 residues long. The V gene end was trimmed by 5 bases and the J gene end by 5 bases; junction bases not matched to a gene: 8. Germline-derived CDR1 and CDR2 are ENHRY and SYGVKD. General observations from the study: Exclusion covered patients beginning nivolumab under 1 year post-ASCT. Reported baseline diversity: healthy donors highest, relapsed/refractory patients lowest.

Time point defined: cycle 4 day 1 (C4D1), after five to seven weeks of nivolumab. All trial patients relapsed after autologous stem cell transplantation. This clone occurred once. Its antigen is undetermined. The repertoire was sequenced with immunoSEQ multiplex PCR; TCRdb's copy has only in-frame clones and lacks some. Here the sample spans 90,000 or so clones, more than 70% being singletons. The rearrangement uses TRBV10-3 and TRBJ2-1; 8 bases fit TRBD1. The sample consisted of peripheral blood mononuclear cells (PBMCs), taken before the fourth cycle of nivolumab. This clonotype was sampled from a human donor with classical Hodgkin lymphoma. The CDR3 loop is CAISLGQAINNEQFF. CDR3 bases: TGTGCCATCAGTTTGGGACAGGCGATAAACAATGAGCAGTTCTTC.